The 25 T cell receptor beta chains presented below share a single source sample, sequenced in a study of chemoradiotherapy in HPV16-positive cancers. Sequencing was performed with immunoSEQ multiplex PCR; in TCRdb, only in-frame clones are kept and a portion is missing. The sample includes some 34,000 clones, over 80% seen only once; the top ten take 3% to 4%. Sequencing was performed on blood, taken from a patient who underwent chemoradiotherapy. These receptors were taken from a human donor with HPV-associated anogenital cancer.

This chain joins TRBV7-2 and TRBJ2-7; TRBD1 or TRBD2 may be the D gene (5 bases each). Per germline, CDR1 SGHTA and CDR2 FQGNSA. The V end was cut by 1 base, the J end by 9 bases, with 16 bases between. The CDR3 spans 14 residues. The CDR3 reads CASSLGGRRGVQYF. The DNA for the CDR3 is TGTGCCAGCAGCTTAGGGGGGAGACGAGGAGTGCAGTACTTC.

The gene calls are TRBV30 and TRBJ1-2, with D uncertain. This CDR3 is built from 14 residues. The V and J ends lost 1 base and 2 bases respectively, with 11 bases between them. Germline V gene data show CDR1 as GTSNPN and CDR2 as SVGIG (reference sequence). The CDR3 loop reads CAWSGPELNYGYTF. The CDR3 nucleotides are TGTGCCTGGAGTGGTCCAGAATTGAACTATGGCTACACCTTC.

The chain joins TRBV5-6 to TRBJ2-7, with 10 bases matching TRBD1. Germline V gene lookup returns CDR1 SGHDT and CDR2 YYEEEE. The V segment lost 4 bases and the J segment 2 bases; nucleotides outside the gene matches: 9. This CDR3 has 16 residues. CDR3 residues: CASSDLDRGHTYEQYF. The CDR3 nucleotides read TGTGCCAGCAGCGACCTAGACAGGGGGCATACCTACGAGCAGTACTTC.

This clone was seen only once. The rearrangement joins TRBV27 to TRBJ2-5; D may be TRBD1 (5 bases). The CDR3 spans 15 residues. Trimming removed 2 bases from V and 5 bases from J, with 15 bases in between. Germline V gene sequence: CDR1 MNHEY, CDR2 SMNVEV (reference sequence). CDR3: CASSLGVQGAETQYF. CDR3 bases: TGTGCCAGCAGTTTAGGGGTCCAGGGTGCGGAGACCCAGTACTTC.

The chain has TRBV15 and TRBJ1-3; 9 nucleotides agree with TRBD1. The germline V gene encodes CDR1 LNHNV and CDR2 YYDKDF (reference sequence). The CDR3 extends over 16 amino acids. Unmatched junction bases numbered 5, after V lost 5 bases and J lost 0 bases. CDR3 DNA sequence: TGTGCCACCAGCGGCGGACAGGGGCACTCTGGAAACACCATATATTTT. It codes for CATSGGQGHSGNTIYF. Variable domain in full (rest from reference TRBV15 and TRBJ1-3): DAMVIQNPRYQVTQFGKPVTLSCSQTLNHNVMYWYQQKSSQAPKLLFHYYDKDFNNEADTPDNFQSRRPNTSFCFLDIRSPGLGDTAMYLCATSGGQGHSGNTIYFGEGSWLTVV.

This chain connects TRBV2 to TRBJ1-6; D gene uncertain. Trimming left V 4 bases short and J 6 bases short, with 16 bases between. The CDR3 spans 16 residues. Germline CDR1 SNHLY, CDR2 FYNNEI. The CDR3 DNA reads TGTGCCAGCAGTGTTCTATTAGGGTCGGGTAATTCACCCCTCCACTTT. It encodes CASSVLLGSGNSPLHF. Full variable domain (rest looked up from reference TRBV2 and TRBJ1-6): EPEVTQTPSHQVTQMGQEVILRCVPISNHLYFYWYRQILGQKVEFLVSFYNNEISEKSEIFDDQFSVERPDGSNFTLKIRSTKLEDSAMYFCASSVLLGSGNSPLHFGNGTRLTVT.

This clone came up once. The chain recombines TRBV6-5 with TRBJ2-5; no definite D call. CDR3 length equals 15 residues. The V gene's germline CDR1 is MNHEY and CDR2 SVGAGI. The germline V and J ends were trimmed by 8 bases and 5 bases, with 21 bases remaining between them. Here the CDR3 DNA reads TGTGCCAGCTTCTCGGGTGACACCCCCTGGGAGACCCAGTACTTC. It is translated as CASFSGDTPWETQYF.

V usage is TRBV19 and J usage is TRBJ2-4; 7 nucleotides match TRBD1. Germline CDR1 is LNHDA and CDR2 is SQIVND (reference sequence). V shed 7 bases and J 3 bases; nucleotides not matched to a gene: 9. CDR3 size: 15 residues. The CDR3 nucleotides are TGTGCCAGTAAGTCGCGACAGGGAGACAAAAACATTCAGTACTTC. Protein: CASKSRQGDKNIQYF.

V is TRBV6-5 and J is TRBJ1-1; no firm D call. Trimming cost V 2 bases and J 11 bases, with 9 bases left between them. Germline V gene data show CDR1 as MNHEY and CDR2 as SVGAGI. The CDR3 loop spans 11 amino acids. The CDR3 here is CASSYGLVAFF. CDR3 nucleotides: TGTGCCAGCAGTTACGGCCTTGTGGCTTTCTTT.

The rearrangement links TRBV7-3 to TRBJ1-1; TRBD1 is a possible D gene (5 bases). Trimming left V 3 bases short and J 4 bases short, with 12 bases between. This CDR3 is built from 14 residues. The V gene's germline CDR1 is SGHTA and CDR2 FQGTGA. For the CDR3, the DNA is TGTGCCAGCAGCTTGGTACCGACAGCCACTGAAGCTTTCTTT. Translation gives CASSLVPTATEAFF.

The chain uses TRBV4-3 and TRBJ2-2; TRBD2 matches at 11 bases. Germline V gene lookup returns CDR1 LGHNA and CDR2 YSLEER. This CDR3 region has 17 residues. V gave up 2 bases and J gave up 7 bases; unmatched junction bases: 9. The CDR3 loop reads CASSQSIAGGPDGELFF. CDR3 nucleotides: TGCGCCAGCAGCCAATCGATAGCGGGGGGGCCCGACGGGGAGCTGTTTTTT.

The chain employs TRBV18 and TRBJ1-1; D perhaps matches TRBD1 (6 bases). V was shortened by 1 base and J by 0 bases, with 12 bases between the two germline ends. The germline V gene has CDR1 KGHSH and CDR2 LQKENI. The CDR3 runs to 16 residues. This CDR3 is CASSPRRGHMNTEAFF. The CDR3 region has the DNA TGTGCCAGCTCACCACGTAGGGGACACATGAACACTGAAGCTTTCTTT.

The chain uses TRBV7-9 and TRBJ2-7; TRBD1 agrees at 8 bases. The J segment lost 6 bases and the V segment lost 10 bases, leaving 11 bases of the junction unmatched. CDR3 length: 13 residues. The germline V gene has CDR1 SEHNR and CDR2 FQNEAQ (reference sequence). The CDR3 sequence: CATTLGQGSEQYF. The DNA for the CDR3 is TGTGCCACCACCTTAGGACAGGGAAGCGAGCAGTACTTC.

The chain recombines TRBV11-3 with TRBJ2-3; D might be TRBD2 (6 bases). V lost 4 bases to trimming and J lost 12 bases, with 17 bases between them. The CDR3 totals 13 residues. The germline V gene encodes CDR1 SGHNT and CDR2 YENEEA. The CDR3 bases are TGTGCCAGCAGCTCCGACTCCGGGACTCCCCAGTATTTT. Translated: CASSSDSGTPQYF. Variable domain in full (rest from reference TRBV11-3 and TRBJ2-3): EAGVVQSPRYKIIEKKQPVAFWCNPISGHNTLYWYLQNLGQGPELLIRYENEEAVDDSQLPKDRFSAERLKGVDSTLKIQPAELGDSAVYLCASSSDSGTPQYFGPGTRLTVL.

This chain connects TRBV7-9 to TRBJ1-1; D uncertain. The CDR3 runs to 12 residues. The germline V and J ends were trimmed by 5 bases and 7 bases, with 11 bases remaining between them. CDR1 and CDR2 from the germline V gene are SEHNR and FQNEAQ (reference sequence). CDR3 amino acids: CASSPHLGEAFF. CDR3 nucleotides: TGTGCCAGCAGCCCCCATCTCGGTGAAGCTTTCTTT. The full variable domain, rest sourced from reference TRBV7-9 and TRBJ1-1, is DTGVSQNPRHKITKRGQNVTFRCDPISEHNRLYWYRQTLGQGPEFLTYFQNEAQLEKSRLLSDRFSAERPKGSFSTLEIQRTEQGDSAMYLCASSPHLGEAFFGQGTRLTVV.

The chain joins TRBV6-1 to TRBJ2-1; 12 bases are shared with TRBD2. Germline V gives CDR1 MNHNS, CDR2 SASEGT. After removal of 3 bases from V and 4 bases from J, the junction contained 4 bases not matched to a gene. The CDR3 consists of 16 residues. The CDR3 sequence: CASSDLLAGGYNEQFF. CDR3 in DNA: TGTGCCAGCAGTGACTTGCTAGCGGGGGGGTACAATGAGCAGTTCTTC.

This clone has only one observation. The chain recombines TRBV4-1 with TRBJ1-3, with 7 bases lining up with TRBD1. With V trimmed by 5 bases and J by 8 bases, 6 bases remained unmatched. The CDR3 covers 13 residues. Germline lookup yields CDR1 MGHRA and CDR2 YSYEKL. The CDR3 spells CASSEGQLHTIYF. The CDR3 bases are TGCGCCAGCAGCGAGGGACAGCTTCACACCATATATTTT.

This clone has just a few counts. The rearrangement uses TRBV7-2 and TRBJ2-1, with D possibly being TRBD2 (7 bases). Germline CDR1 SGHTA, CDR2 FQGNSA. The length of the CDR3 is 15 residues. With 1 base removed from V and 4 bases from J, the gap between germline ends came to 11 bases. The CDR3 region is CASSLGGGRYNEQFF. The CDR3 bases are TGTGCCAGCAGCTTAGGGGGGGGCCGGTACAATGAGCAGTTCTTC.

The V call is TRBV7-3, the J call TRBJ1-3; D is undetermined. CDR3 length: 17 residues. V was cut by 0 bases and J by 3 bases, with 15 bases left in between. Germline CDR1 SGHTA, CDR2 FQGTGA. The CDR3 nucleotides read TGTGCCAGCAGCTTAACAGCCAGTCCCTCTTTTGGAAACACCATATATTTT. Its protein product is CASSLTASPSFGNTIYF.

The rearrangement uses TRBV19 and TRBJ1-2; TRBD1 agrees at 7 bases. From germline, CDR1 is LNHDA and CDR2 SQIVND (reference sequence). This CDR3 spans 14 amino acids. Losses at the gene ends were 5 bases for V and 5 bases for J; bases not matched to a gene: 8. The CDR3 here is CASSADRVQYGYTF. The CDR3 DNA is TGTGCCAGTAGTGCCGACAGGGTCCAATATGGCTACACCTTC.

The rearrangement joins TRBV5-1 to TRBJ2-1, with 12 positions matching TRBD2. This CDR3 has 15 residues. From germline, CDR1 is SGHRS and CDR2 YFSETQ. V trimming: 3 bases; J trimming: 5 bases; junction bases outside the gene matches: 3. The DNA for the CDR3 is TGCGCCAGCAGCTCCCTAGCGGGGGGGCACAATGAGCAGTTCTTC. Its translation is CASSSLAGGHNEQFF.

The chain employs TRBV18 and TRBJ2-3, with D perhaps TRBD2 (5 bases). The V end was cut by 2 bases, the J end by 0 bases, with 18 bases between. This CDR3 comprises 18 residues. The V gene's germline CDR1 is KGHSH and CDR2 LQKENI. CDR3 bases: TGTGCCAGCTCACCATCGAATAGCGCCGTAAGAAGCACAGATACGCAGTATTTT. It specifies CASSPSNSAVRSTDTQYF.

The chain joins TRBV5-4 to TRBJ1-2, with 9 bases identical to TRBD1. V shed 4 bases and J 5 bases; nucleotides not matched to a gene: 12. The CDR3 contains 16 residues. CDR1 is SGHNT, CDR2 YYREEE, per germline (reference sequence). In nucleotides, the CDR3 is TGTGCCAGCAGCCTGGGGGGACAGGGTCAGTCTTATGGCTACACCTTC. Its protein product is CASSLGGQGQSYGYTF.

V is TRBV4-1 and J is TRBJ1-1; unclear D gene. In germline, CDR1 is MGHRA, CDR2 YSYEKL. The CDR3 length is 13 residues. V dropped 6 bases and J dropped 4 bases, with 12 bases sitting between them. The CDR3 DNA follows: TGCGCCAGCAGTTATTTGGGGTCCACTGAAGCTTTCTTT. Protein: CASSYLGSTEAFF.

The chain uses TRBV5-5 and TRBJ2-3; D is tentatively TRBD1 or TRBD2 (5 bases each). Deletions cut 6 bases from V and 3 bases from J, with 11 bases between. The CDR3 sequence is 13 residues long. CDR1 SGHKS and CDR2 YYEKEE come from the germline V gene (reference sequence). For the CDR3, the DNA is TGTGCCAGCAAGGGTGGGGGTACAGATACGCAGTATTTT. As protein: CASKGGGTDTQYF.